This T cell receptor (beta chain) was captured in a study of blood T cells in healthy people across ages. General study points: Long-lived donors carried more naive CD4+ cells and greater diversity than aged donors. Observed TCR beta diversity showed a strong correlation with the percentage of naive T cells as measured by flow cytometry.

CDR3 length: 15 residues. V dropped 5 bases and J dropped 5; count of bases not matched to a gene: 9. Germline V gives CDR1 LGHDT, CDR2 YNNKEL (reference sequence). Alongside a J-beta primer mix, a sample-barcoded 5' primer served in a second PCR lasting about 6 to 11 cycles. Each CDR3 protein is one row after TCRdb ran MiXCR on the 5' RACE reads. This sample yields 540,000 or so distinct CDR3 sequences, of which roughly 48% are seen a single time; about 22% belongs to the top ten. About this clonotype: What it recognizes is unknown.

V usage is TRBV3-1 and J usage is TRBJ2-1, with 7 bases identical to TRBD1. The material sequenced was blood. The receptor was derived from a man at least 80 years old in good health. The CDR3 spells CASSSYRGTNNEQFF. DNA of the CDR3: TGTGCCAGCAGCTCGTACAGGGGAACAAACAATGAGCAGTTCTTC.